This entry lists 9 T cell receptor beta chains sequenced from one sample in a study of blood T cell repertoires in COVID-19. The method was immunoSEQ multiplex PCR; TCRdb's version includes in-frame clones alone and lacks a portion of them. The table lists some 260,000 clones, approximately 80% of them singletons. Sequences were obtained from peripheral blood. Source of these receptors: a man at least 80 years old with acute or convalescent COVID-19.

V and J are TRBV21-1 and TRBJ2-7; the DNA was not compared with TRBD2, the D call given in the table. TRBV21-1 is termed a pseudogene. The CDR3 extends over 11 amino acids. Written as DNA, the CDR3 is TGTGCCAGCAGCTACTCCTACGAGCAGTACTTC. The encoded protein is CASSYSYEQYF.

The CDR3 is CASSPGTPPEGYTF. Here the CDR3 DNA reads TGTGCCAGCAGCCCCGGGACACCCCCGGAGGGCTACACCTTC. The chain links TRBV14 to TRBJ1-2; weak D call: TRBD1 (6 bases). Between the trimmed V and J ends, which lost 4 bases and 8 bases, there was a span of 17 bases. Germline loops: CDR1 SGHDN, CDR2 FVKESK. This CDR3 is 14 amino acids long.

The CDR3, as DNA: TGTGCCAGCAGTTACTCGCCACTACTCTCCGGGGAGCTGTTTTTT. Translating it yields CASSYSPLLSGELFF. V and J are TRBV6-5 and TRBJ2-2; no clear D. V lost 0 bases and J lost 6, with 11 bases in between. Germline V gives CDR1 MNHEY, CDR2 SVGAGI. CDR3 length: 15 amino acids.

The CDR3, as DNA: TGTGCCAGCAGCTTGGGATCCGGGACAACCTACGAGCAGTACTTC. Protein sequence: CASSLGSGTTYEQYF. V usage is TRBV7-3 and J usage is TRBJ2-7, with D possibly matching TRBD1 (6 bases). Deletions cut 3 bases from V and 2 bases from J, with 14 bases between. There are 15 residues in the CDR3. Germline CDR1 is SGHTA and CDR2 is FQGTGA.

This clone was seen a single time. This sequence joins TRBV19 and TRBJ1-2; 7 positions agree with TRBD1. This CDR3 is built from 13 residues. Trimming at V came to 5 bases and at J to 8 bases, leaving 8 bases not matched to a gene. In germline, CDR1 is LNHDA, CDR2 SQIVND (reference sequence). The CDR3 sequence: CASSPRQGRGYTF. The CDR3 DNA reads TGTGCCAGTAGTCCTCGACAGGGACGCGGCTACACCTTC.

J is TRBJ2-3 and V is TRBV7-9; the D gene is possibly TRBD2 (5 bases). The V and J ends lost 4 bases and 9 bases respectively, with 17 bases between them. Germline V gene data show CDR1 as SEHNR and CDR2 as FQNEAQ (reference sequence). CDR3 length equals 14 residues. Written as DNA, the CDR3 is TGTGCCAGCAGCTACACGAGGGCCAAGTGGACGCAGTATTTT. Its translation is CASSYTRAKWTQYF.

The chain is built from TRBV7-9 and TRBJ2-1; a weak D match, TRBD2 (6 bases). The CDR3 runs 14 residues. V lost 5 bases and J lost 8, with 16 bases in between. Germline V gene lookup returns CDR1 SEHNR and CDR2 FQNEAQ (reference sequence). The CDR3 nucleotides read TGTGCCAGCAGCCCGGGACTCTTTCACGATGAGCAGTTCTTC. Translating gives CASSPGLFHDEQFF.

The V and J genes are TRBV7-8 and TRBJ1-5; 10 positions match TRBD1. CDR3 length: 14 residues. Trimming at V came to 5 bases and at J to 7 bases, leaving 5 bases not matched to a gene. Germline loops: CDR1 SGHVS, CDR2 FQNEAQ. CDR3 region: CASSLGDRGQPQHF. Here the CDR3 DNA reads TGTGCCAGCAGCCTAGGGGACAGGGGACAGCCCCAGCATTTT.

This clone appeared once. CDR3 sequence (DNA): TGTGCCACCAGTGATCCCCCGGGAGAGACCCAGTACTTC. Its translation: CATSDPPGETQYF. The chain links TRBV24-1 to TRBJ2-5; D ambiguous. The germline V gene has CDR1 KGHDR and CDR2 SFDVKD. Trimming shortened V by 3 bases and J by 4 bases, and 8 bases separated the two germline ends. The CDR3 length is 13 residues.